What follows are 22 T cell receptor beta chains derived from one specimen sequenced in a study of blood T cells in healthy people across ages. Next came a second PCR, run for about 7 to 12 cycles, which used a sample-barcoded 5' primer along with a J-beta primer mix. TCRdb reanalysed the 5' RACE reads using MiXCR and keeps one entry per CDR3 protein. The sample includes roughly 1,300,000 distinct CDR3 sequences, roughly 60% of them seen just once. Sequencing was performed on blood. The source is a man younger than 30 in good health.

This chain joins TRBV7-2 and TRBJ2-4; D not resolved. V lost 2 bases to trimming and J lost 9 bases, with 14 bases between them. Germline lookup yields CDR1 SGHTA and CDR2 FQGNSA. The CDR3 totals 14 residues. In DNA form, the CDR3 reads TGTGCCAGCAGCTTAAGCGCCCCCCTATCCATTCAGTACTTC. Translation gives CASSLSAPLSIQYF.

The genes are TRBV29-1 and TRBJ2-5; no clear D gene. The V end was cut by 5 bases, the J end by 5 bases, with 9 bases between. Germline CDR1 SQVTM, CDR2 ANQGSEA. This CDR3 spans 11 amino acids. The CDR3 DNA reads TGCAGCGTTCTCCCTTCCGAGACCCAGTACTTC. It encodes CSVLPSETQYF.

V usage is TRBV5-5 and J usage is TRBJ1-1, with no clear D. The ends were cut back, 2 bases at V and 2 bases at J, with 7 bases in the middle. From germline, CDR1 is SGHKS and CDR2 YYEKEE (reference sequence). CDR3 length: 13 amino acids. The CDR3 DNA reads TGTGCCAGCAGCTTCCCGATTAACACTGAAGCTTTCTTT. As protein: CASSFPINTEAFF.

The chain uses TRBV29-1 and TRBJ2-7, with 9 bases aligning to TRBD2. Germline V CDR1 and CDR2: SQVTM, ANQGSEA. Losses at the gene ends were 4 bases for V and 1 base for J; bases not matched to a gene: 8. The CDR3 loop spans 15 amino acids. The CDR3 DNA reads TGCAGCGTTGTACTACCTAGCGGGGTTTCCTACGAGCAGTACTTC. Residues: CSVVLPSGVSYEQYF.

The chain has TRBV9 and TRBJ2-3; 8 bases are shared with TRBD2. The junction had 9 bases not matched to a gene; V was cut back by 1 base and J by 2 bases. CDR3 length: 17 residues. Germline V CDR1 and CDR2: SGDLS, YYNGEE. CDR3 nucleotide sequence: TGTGCCAGCAGCGTATCCCCATCGGGGGGGCCCACAGATACGCAGTATTTT. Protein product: CASSVSPSGGPTDTQYF.

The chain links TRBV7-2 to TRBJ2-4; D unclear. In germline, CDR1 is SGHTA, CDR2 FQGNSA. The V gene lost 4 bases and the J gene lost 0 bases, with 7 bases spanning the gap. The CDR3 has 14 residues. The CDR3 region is CASSSKLAKNIQYF. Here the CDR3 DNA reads TGTGCCAGCAGCTCGAAACTAGCCAAAAACATTCAGTACTTC.

The CDR3 loop is CSVSGTGAGANVLTF. CDR3 nucleotides: TGCAGCGTGTCCGGGACAGGAGCCGGGGCCAACGTCCTGACTTTC. The gene calls are TRBV29-1 and TRBJ2-6; 8 nucleotides match TRBD1. V trimming: 6 bases; J trimming: 4 bases; junction bases outside the gene matches: 8. The CDR3 loop spans 15 amino acids. Germline lookup yields CDR1 SQVTM and CDR2 ANQGSEA.

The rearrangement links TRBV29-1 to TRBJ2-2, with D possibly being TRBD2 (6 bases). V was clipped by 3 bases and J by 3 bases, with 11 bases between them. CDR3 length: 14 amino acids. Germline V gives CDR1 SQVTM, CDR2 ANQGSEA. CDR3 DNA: TGCAGCGTTGAGGACTGGAGGGACACCGGGGAGCTGTTTTTT. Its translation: CSVEDWRDTGELFF.

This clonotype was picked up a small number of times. The chain's CDR3 is CASSLGAGIQETQYF. Written as DNA, the CDR3 is TGTGCCAGCAGTTTAGGGGCCGGGATCCAAGAGACCCAGTACTTC. The chain uses TRBV12-3 or TRBV12-4 and TRBJ2-5; perhaps TRBD2 as D (5 bases). Trimming removed 1 base at V and 1 base at J, with 10 bases between. There are 15 residues in the CDR3.

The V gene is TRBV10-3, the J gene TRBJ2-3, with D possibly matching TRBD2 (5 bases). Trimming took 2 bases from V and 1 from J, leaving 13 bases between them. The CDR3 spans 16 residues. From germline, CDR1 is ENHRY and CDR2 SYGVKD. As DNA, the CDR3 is TGTGCCATCAGTGAGCGAATAGCGCCAGGCACAGATACGCAGTATTTT. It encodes CAISERIAPGTDTQYF.

CDR3 sequence reads: CASSPGTSRSYEQFF. In nucleotides, the CDR3 is TGTGCCAGCAGTCCCGGGACTAGCCGGTCCTACGAGCAGTTCTTC. The chain employs TRBV2 and TRBJ2-1; 9 nucleotides match TRBD2. CDR3 size: 15 residues. The J segment lost 10 bases and the V segment lost 5 bases, leaving 12 bases of the junction unmatched. Germline values: CDR1 SNHLY, CDR2 FYNNEI. Based on the CDR3 plus reference TRBV2 and TRBJ2-1, the full variable domain is EPEVTQTPSHQVTQMGQEVILRCVPISNHLYFYWYRQILGQKVEFLVSFYNNEISEKSEIFDDQFSVERPDGSNFTLKIRSTKLEDSAMYFCASSPGTSRSYEQFFGPGTRLTVL.

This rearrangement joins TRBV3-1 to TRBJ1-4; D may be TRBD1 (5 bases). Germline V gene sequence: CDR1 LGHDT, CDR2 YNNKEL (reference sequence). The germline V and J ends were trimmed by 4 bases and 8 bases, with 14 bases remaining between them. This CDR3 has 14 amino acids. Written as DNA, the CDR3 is TGTGCCAGCAGCCGGACATTGGAAGGAGAAAAACTGTTTTTT. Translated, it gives CASSRTLEGEKLFF.

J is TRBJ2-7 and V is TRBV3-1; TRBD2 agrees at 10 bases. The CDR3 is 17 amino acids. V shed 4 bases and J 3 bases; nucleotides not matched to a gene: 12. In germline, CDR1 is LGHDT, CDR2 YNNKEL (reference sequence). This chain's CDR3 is CASSLRPPLAGIYEQYF. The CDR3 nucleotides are TGTGCCAGCAGCCTAAGGCCCCCACTAGCGGGGATCTACGAGCAGTACTTC.

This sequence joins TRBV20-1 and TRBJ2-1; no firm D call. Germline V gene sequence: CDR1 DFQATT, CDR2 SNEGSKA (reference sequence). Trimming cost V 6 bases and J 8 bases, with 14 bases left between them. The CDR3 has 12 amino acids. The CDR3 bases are TGCAGTGCGGGCCAAGCCCCCCATGAGCAGTTCTTC. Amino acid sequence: CSAGQAPHEQFF.

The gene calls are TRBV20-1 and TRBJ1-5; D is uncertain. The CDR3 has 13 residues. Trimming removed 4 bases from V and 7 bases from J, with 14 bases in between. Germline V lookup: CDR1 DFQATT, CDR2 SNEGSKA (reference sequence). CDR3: CSAMYREEQPQHF. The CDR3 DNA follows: TGCAGTGCTATGTATAGGGAAGAACAGCCCCAGCATTTT.

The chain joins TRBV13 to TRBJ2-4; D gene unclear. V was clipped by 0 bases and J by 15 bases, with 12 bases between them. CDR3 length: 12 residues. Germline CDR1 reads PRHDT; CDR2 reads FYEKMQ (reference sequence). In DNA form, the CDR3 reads TGTGCCAGCAGCTTAGGCGACTCTCCGGCGTACTTC. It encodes CASSLGDSPAYF.

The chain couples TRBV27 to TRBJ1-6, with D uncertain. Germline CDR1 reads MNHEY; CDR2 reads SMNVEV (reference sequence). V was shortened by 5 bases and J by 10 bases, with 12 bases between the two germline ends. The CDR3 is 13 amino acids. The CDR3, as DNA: TGTGCCAGCAGTGCTGTCGACGGCTCACCCCTCCACTTT. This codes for CASSAVDGSPLHF.

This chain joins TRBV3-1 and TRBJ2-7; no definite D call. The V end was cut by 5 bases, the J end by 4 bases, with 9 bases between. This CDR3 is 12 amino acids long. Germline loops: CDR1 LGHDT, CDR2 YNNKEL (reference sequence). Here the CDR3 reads CASSTFGYEQYF. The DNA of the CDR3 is TGTGCCAGCAGCACCTTTGGGTACGAGCAGTACTTC.

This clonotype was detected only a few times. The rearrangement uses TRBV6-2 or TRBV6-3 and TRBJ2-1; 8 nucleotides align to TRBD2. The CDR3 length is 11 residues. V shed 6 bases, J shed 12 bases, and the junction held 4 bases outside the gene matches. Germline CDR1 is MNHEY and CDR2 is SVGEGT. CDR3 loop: CASRIAGGQFF. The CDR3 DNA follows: TGTGCCAGCAGGATCGCGGGGGGGCAGTTCTTC.

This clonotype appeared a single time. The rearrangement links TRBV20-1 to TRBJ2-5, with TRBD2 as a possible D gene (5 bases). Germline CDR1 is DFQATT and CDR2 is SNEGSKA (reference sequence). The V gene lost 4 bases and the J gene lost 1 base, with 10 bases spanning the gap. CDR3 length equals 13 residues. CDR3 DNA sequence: TGCAGTGCTACTCCGGACTTCCAAGAGACCCAGTACTTC. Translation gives CSATPDFQETQYF.

The CDR3 protein is CAISDLAGGADTQYF. In nucleotides, the CDR3 is TGTGCCATCAGTGATCTGGCAGGGGGAGCAGATACGCAGTATTTT. The chain has TRBV10-3 and TRBJ2-3, with 7 bases fitting TRBD1. Germline CDR1 and CDR2: ENHRY and SYGVKD. J gave up 4 bases and V 3 bases, and 7 bases lay outside the gene matches. CDR3 length: 15 amino acids.

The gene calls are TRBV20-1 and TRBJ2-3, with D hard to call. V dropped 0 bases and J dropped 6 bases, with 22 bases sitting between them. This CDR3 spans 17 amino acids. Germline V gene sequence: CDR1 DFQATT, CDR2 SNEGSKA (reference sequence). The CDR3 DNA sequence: TGCAGTGCTAGAGAGTGGGGTGGCCAGGTCCCGCACGATACGCAGTATTTT. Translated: CSAREWGGQVPHDTQYF.